Shown below are 2 T cell receptor beta chains from a single sample sequenced in a study of cytomegalovirus exposure and HLA in healthy donors (dated by TCRdb to 2016 to 2017). Libraries were constructed by the immunoSEQ multiplex PCR assay. A mixture of 60 forward primers for TCR Vbeta segments and 13 reverse primers for TCR Jbeta segments was used in the multiplex PCR. TCRdb mirrors the immuneACCESS table, restricted to in-frame sequences. Some clones are absent from its copies; in checked studies, under half trace to an unresolved V gene, and the reason for the others is unknown. Here the sample has 130,000 or so clones; 70% to 75% occur a single time. Roughly 2% of the sample comes from the top ten. The sample comprised PBMCs. These receptors all stem from a woman between 40 and 55 years old in good health and CMV-seropositive.

This chain uses TRBV7-9 with TRBJ2-7; 7 positions match TRBD1. This CDR3 region has 12 residues. Per germline, CDR1 SEHNR and CDR2 FQNEAQ (reference sequence). Trimming cost V 5 bases and J 4 bases; bases outside gene matches: 2. CDR3 sequence (DNA): TGTGCCAGCAGCGAGACAGGGTACGAGCAGTACTTC. Protein sequence: CASSETGYEQYF.

The chain couples TRBV7-2 to TRBJ1-2; maybe TRBD1 (5 bases). CDR1 and CDR2 (germline): SGHTA, FQGNSA. V was pared by 2 bases and J by 7 bases, with 5 bases between. The CDR3 loop spans 11 amino acids. Written as DNA, the CDR3 is TGTGCCAGCAGCTTACAGGGTGGCTACACCTTC. This gives the protein CASSLQGGYTF.